Listed below are T cell receptor beta chains from one sample, sequenced in a study of tumor T cells in aggressive B-cell lymphoma. Assay: immunoSEQ multiplex PCR; the TCRdb copy retains only in-frame clones and omits some. The data show 950 or so clones, about nine tenths seen once. Sequences were obtained from tumor tissue. The receptors derive from an adult with diffuse large B cell lymphoma. Both conserved end residues are part of each CDR3.

V gene: TRBV9
J gene: TRBJ2-5
CDR3 protein: CASSAGIQETQYF

V gene: TRBV28
J gene: TRBJ1-1
CDR3 protein: CASQLTGGEAFF

V gene: TRBV27
J gene: TRBJ1-2
CDR3 protein: CASSPSGTKGYTF

V gene: TRBV6-5
J gene: TRBJ2-1
CDR3 protein: CASIGLAGGNEQFF

V gene: TRBV28
J gene: TRBJ2-1
CDR3 protein: CASSLLSGAYNEQFF

V gene: TRBV11-2
J gene: NA
CDR3 protein: CASSLDNRRQYPYEQYF

V gene: TRBV19
J gene: TRBJ1-1
CDR3 protein: CASSITTPNTEAFF

V gene: TRBV19
J gene: TRBJ1-5
CDR3 protein: CASNPGQGINQPQHF

V gene: TRBV15
J gene: TRBJ2-7
CDR3 protein: CATSIDISAAYAQYF

V gene: TRBV6-1
J gene: TRBJ1-5
CDR3 protein: CASSEGQGMNQPQHF

V gene: TRBV5-6
J gene: TRBJ2-7
CDR3 protein: CASSPRAPTYEQYF

V gene: TRBV6-1
J gene: TRBJ1-3
CDR3 protein: CASSRTETSGNTIYF

V gene: TRBV7-8
J gene: TRBJ2-7
CDR3 protein: CASSRGTGGGLIGNEQYF

V gene: TRBV20-1
J gene: TRBJ2-1
CDR3 protein: CSAPSGFEQFF

V gene: TRBV19
J gene: TRBJ2-5
CDR3 protein: CASQSGPGGTQYF

V gene: TRBV7-9
J gene: TRBJ1-3
CDR3 protein: CASSLRSVSGSGNTIYF

V gene: TRBV30
J gene: TRBJ2-2
CDR3 protein: CACRPGLAGSANTGELFF

V gene: TRBV15
J gene: TRBJ1-1
CDR3 protein: CATGGLRNTEAFF

V gene: TRBV9
J gene: TRBJ2-1
CDR3 protein: CASSPTGTGNHEQFF

V gene: TRBV14
J gene: TRBJ1-4
CDR3 protein: CASSQQQGIEKLFF

V gene: TRBV25-1
J gene: TRBJ1-4
CDR3 protein: CASSETSGGANEKLFF

V gene: TRBV13
J gene: TRBJ2-1
CDR3 protein: CASRSTGQSSYNEQFF

V gene: TRBV2
J gene: TRBJ2-5
CDR3 protein: CASSGDRGRGETQYF

V gene: TRBV5-4
J gene: TRBJ1-2
CDR3 protein: CASSSRQIYGYTF

V gene: TRBV11-3
J gene: TRBJ2-1
CDR3 protein: CASGGDRENEQFF

V gene: TRBV2
J gene: TRBJ2-4
CDR3 protein: CASGGWNIQYF

V gene: TRBV18
J gene: TRBJ1-1
CDR3 protein: CASSPHKTSGSTEAFF

V gene: TRBV28
J gene: TRBJ2-1
CDR3 protein: CASSLAPVGTKQFF

V gene: TRBV7-2
J gene: TRBJ2-1
CDR3 protein: CASSTTGQALVAEQFF

V gene: TRBV7-3
J gene: TRBJ2-1
CDR3 protein: CASRASMNSEQFF

V gene: TRBV9
J gene: TRBJ1-1
CDR3 protein: CASRAPGQDNTEAFF

V gene: TRBV19
J gene: TRBJ1-5
CDR3 protein: CASTGRGTDYNQPQHF

V gene: TRBV5-6
J gene: TRBJ1-5
CDR3 protein: CASSFSGGSNQPQHF

V gene: TRBV30
J gene: TRBJ1-3
CDR3 protein: CAWNYGLRTIYF

V gene: TRBV2
J gene: TRBJ1-5
CDR3 protein: CVSSWTAISNQPQHF

V gene: TRBV19
J gene: TRBJ1-1
CDR3 protein: CASSIGWAAEAFF

V gene: TRBV2
J gene: TRBJ1-5
CDR3 protein: CASSVGQGVNQPQHF

V gene: TRBV10-1
J gene: TRBJ2-3
CDR3 protein: CASSAGAPDTQYF

V gene: TRBV4-2
J gene: TRBJ2-2
CDR3 protein: CASSQGAATGSLNTGELFF